Listed below are T cell receptor beta chains from one sample, sequenced in a study of T cells in Graves' hyperthyroidism and ophthalmopathy. TCRdb used MiXCR to reprocess the multiplex PCR reads, holding one entry per CDR3 protein. The sample has under 400,000 distinct CDR3 sequences, roughly 14% seen once; the top ten hold 28%. Sequenced: blood. These receptors were obtained from a woman younger than 35 with Graves' hyperthyroidism that later progressed to Graves' ophthalmopathy. Both conserved end residues are part of each CDR3. Each record gives: J gene, V gene, CDR3 protein.

j_call: TRBJ1-1
v_call: TRBV6-5
cdr3_aa: CASSYSDRGQVEAFF

j_call: TRBJ2-2
v_call: TRBV28
cdr3_aa: CASSPFRAGTKKTGELSF

j_call: TRBJ1-1
v_call: TRBV11-2
cdr3_aa: CASSSSRGLGTEAFF

j_call: TRBJ1-2
v_call: TRBV20-1
cdr3_aa: CSARDFGRIYGYTF

j_call: TRBJ1-2
v_call: TRBV11-2
cdr3_aa: CASSPGTATPYGYTF

j_call: TRBJ2-7
v_call: TRBV20-1
cdr3_aa: CSARGPPSYEQYF

j_call: TRBJ1-1
v_call: TRBV5-4
cdr3_aa: CASSVPQGARLNTEAFF

j_call: TRBJ2-1
v_call: TRBV4-2
cdr3_aa: CASSYRTSGSADEQFF

j_call: TRBJ1-3
v_call: TRBV7-8
cdr3_aa: CASKAVAGNTIYF

j_call: TRBJ2-1
v_call: TRBV5-1
cdr3_aa: CASSLELAYNEQFF

j_call: TRBJ1-4
v_call: TRBV20-1
cdr3_aa: CSARDGRVNEKLFF

j_call: TRBJ1-6
v_call: TRBV2
cdr3_aa: CASSESGFGSLHF

j_call: TRBJ2-3
v_call: TRBV27
cdr3_aa: CASSPRRAGGFHTQYF

j_call: TRBJ2-7
v_call: TRBV29-1
cdr3_aa: CSVGRGTYEQYF

j_call: TRBJ2-3
v_call: TRBV28
cdr3_aa: CATGGTSTDTQYF

j_call: TRBJ2-7
v_call: TRBV29-1
cdr3_aa: CSVRGQGRYEQYF

j_call: TRBJ1-5
v_call: TRBV20-1
cdr3_aa: CSARGQDNQPQHF

j_call: TRBJ1-6
v_call: TRBV27
cdr3_aa: CASSGEGGKSPLHF

j_call: TRBJ2-7
v_call: TRBV6-2/TRBV6-3
cdr3_aa: CASSLGLAGANEQYF

j_call: TRBJ2-5
v_call: TRBV28
cdr3_aa: CASSHDRDGATQYF

j_call: TRBJ2-3
v_call: TRBV20-1
cdr3_aa: CSATGTSARTDTQYF

j_call: TRBJ2-1
v_call: TRBV11-3
cdr3_aa: CASSLDPGGGYNEQFF

j_call: TRBJ1-1
v_call: TRBV9
cdr3_aa: CASSPPSENTEAFF

j_call: TRBJ2-7
v_call: TRBV27
cdr3_aa: CATGLAGGPYEQYF

j_call: TRBJ1-2
v_call: TRBV29-1
cdr3_aa: CSVGGMGGLKGYTF

j_call: TRBJ1-5
v_call: TRBV7-2
cdr3_aa: CASLGGRGEHSNQPQHF

j_call: TRBJ2-2
v_call: TRBV7-2
cdr3_aa: CASSPTSGLESGELFF

j_call: TRBJ1-5
v_call: TRBV6-1
cdr3_aa: CATSPGDNNQPQHF

j_call: TRBJ2-3
v_call: TRBV7-2
cdr3_aa: CASSLVVAGGPNTDTQYF

j_call: TRBJ2-7
v_call: TRBV2
cdr3_aa: CASSRTGSLDGQYF

j_call: TRBJ2-3
v_call: TRBV28
cdr3_aa: CASSFNYPDTQYF

j_call: TRBJ1-6
v_call: TRBV11-3
cdr3_aa: CASSLGGRDSPLHF

j_call: TRBJ2-5
v_call: TRBV7-9
cdr3_aa: CASSPGLAARGETQYF

j_call: TRBJ1-6
v_call: TRBV4-3
cdr3_aa: CASSQEEGGGSPLHF

j_call: TRBJ2-2
v_call: TRBV19
cdr3_aa: CASSIRRPFPGELFF

j_call: TRBJ2-7
v_call: TRBV15
cdr3_aa: CATSRRDVNEQYF

j_call: TRBJ2-3
v_call: TRBV3-1
cdr3_aa: CASSQDVAPWDRGTDTQYF

j_call: TRBJ2-7
v_call: TRBV20-1
cdr3_aa: CSASAGLTEQYF

j_call: TRBJ2-3
v_call: TRBV20-1
cdr3_aa: CSARDPGPADTQYF

j_call: TRBJ2-7
v_call: TRBV7-9
cdr3_aa: CASSFGGQGDSYEQYF

j_call: TRBJ1-2
v_call: TRBV6-1
cdr3_aa: CASSSLTYVWDYGYTF

j_call: TRBJ2-5
v_call: TRBV27
cdr3_aa: CASNNPLGRGQNPTQETQYF

j_call: TRBJ2-1
v_call: TRBV7-9
cdr3_aa: CASSPRGQSSYNEQFF

j_call: TRBJ2-7
v_call: TRBV7-2
cdr3_aa: CASSQRLAGGPGEEQYF

j_call: TRBJ2-1
v_call: TRBV7-9
cdr3_aa: CASSLGGGSGRRDNEQFF

j_call: TRBJ1-5
v_call: TRBV19
cdr3_aa: CASSIAVFSNQPQHF

j_call: TRBJ2-1
v_call: TRBV11-2
cdr3_aa: CASSLDGASGRIGSYNEQFF

j_call: TRBJ1-1
v_call: TRBV28
cdr3_aa: CASRPGTGDTEAFF

j_call: TRBJ1-1
v_call: TRBV3-1
cdr3_aa: CASTNTPRDTEAFF

j_call: TRBJ1-4
v_call: TRBV29-1
cdr3_aa: CSISHSVGEKLFF

j_call: TRBJ1-5
v_call: TRBV20-1
cdr3_aa: CSARGTGKMPQHF

j_call: TRBJ2-7
v_call: TRBV6-1
cdr3_aa: CASGGRKAYEQYF

j_call: TRBJ1-1
v_call: TRBV9
cdr3_aa: CASSVGGGESTEAFF

j_call: TRBJ2-7
v_call: TRBV28
cdr3_aa: CASSLWRIRVVYEQYF

j_call: TRBJ1-2
v_call: TRBV13
cdr3_aa: CASSLARGVHGYTF

j_call: TRBJ2-7
v_call: TRBV20-1
cdr3_aa: CSARDRGQIYEQYF

j_call: TRBJ1-5
v_call: TRBV7-8
cdr3_aa: CASSSGLDNQPQHF

j_call: TRBJ1-5
v_call: TRBV27
cdr3_aa: CASSTHGTGNQPQHF

j_call: TRBJ2-4
v_call: TRBV20-1
cdr3_aa: CSAKGRGIRAKNIQYF